What follows are 5 T cell receptor beta chains derived from one specimen sequenced in a study of shared clonotypes between healthy human individuals. Naive CD8 cells were CD45RO-negative, positively selected for CCR7, excluding terminally differentiated effector memory CD45RA+ cells. Clones were read by immunoSEQ multiplex PCR, and TCRdb kept only the in-frame ones, dropping some. There are 650,000 to 800,000 clones in the sample; roughly 94% occur only once, and about a quarter lies in the top ten. Specimen: naive CD8+ T cells sorted from blood. The receptors were gathered from a man younger than 45 in good health.

This chain uses TRBV27 with TRBJ1-2, with 9 bases aligning to TRBD1. Germline lookup yields CDR1 MNHEY and CDR2 SMNVEV (reference sequence). CDR3 length: 16 amino acids. V trimming: 1 base; J trimming: 6 bases; junction bases outside the gene matches: 9. CDR3 in amino acids: CASSLLGQGAQDGYTF. CDR3 coding DNA: TGTGCCAGCAGTTTATTGGGACAGGGAGCACAAGATGGCTACACCTTC.

This chain joins TRBV19 and TRBJ2-2; tentatively, D is TRBD1 or TRBD2 (5 bases each). Looked up from germline, CDR1 is LNHDA and CDR2 is SQIVND (reference sequence). V dropped 3 bases and J dropped 0 bases, with 17 bases sitting between them. The CDR3 covers 18 residues. DNA for the CDR3: TGTGCCAGTAGTATCTATTTCGGGGCGGCCGCGAACACCGGGGAGCTGTTTTTT. The encoded protein is CASSIYFGAAANTGELFF. Using reference TRBV19 and TRBJ2-2 for the parts outside the CDR3, the full variable domain is DGGITQSPKYLFRKEGQNVTLSCEQNLNHDAMYWYRQDPGQGLRLIYYSQIVNDFQKGDIAEGYSVSREKKESFPLTVTSAQKNPTAFYLCASSIYFGAAANTGELFFGEGSRLTVL.

The gene calls are TRBV13 and TRBJ1-1; D is unclear. V shed 5 bases and J shed 8 bases, with 12 bases lying between them. Germline CDR1 and CDR2: PRHDT and FYEKMQ (reference sequence). The CDR3 covers 12 residues. Here the CDR3 reads CASSRNRGEAFF. The CDR3 DNA sequence: TGTGCCAGCAGCCGAAATCGAGGGGAAGCTTTCTTT.

The chain has TRBV28 and TRBJ2-1, with no clear D. Trimming pared 2 bases from V and 0 bases from J, leaving 5 bases between. Germline V CDR1 and CDR2: MDHEN, SYDVKM. This CDR3 contains 14 residues. The CDR3 sequence is CASSLRTSYNEQFF. The CDR3 nucleotides are TGTGCCAGCAGTTTAAGAACCTCCTACAATGAGCAGTTCTTC.

This clone was seen only once. The chain has TRBV28 and TRBJ2-2; D possibly uses TRBD1 or TRBD2 (6 bases each). The CDR3 length is 12 residues. Trimming left V 8 bases short and J 6 bases short, with 10 bases between. From germline, CDR1 is MDHEN and CDR2 SYDVKM. Written as DNA, the CDR3 is TGTGCCAGCGGGGGGCCGTCCGGGGAGCTGTTTTTT. Translating it yields CASGGPSGELFF.